Sequencing of this T cell receptor (beta chain) was carried out in a study of cytomegalovirus exposure and HLA in healthy donors. In regard to this clone: Antigen unknown.

Study-wide points: The authors listed approximately 160 TCR beta chains as cytomegalovirus-associated. Using a false discovery rate of 0.05, a later analysis showed that 15,000 to 20,000 TCR beta sequences were associated with HLA alleles. Rates of TCR association differed by HLA locus in a later analysis, with DRB1 highest and HLA-C lowest. Immune exposure data for these donors was limited to CMV serostatus.

The V gene's germline CDR1 is MNHEY and CDR2 SMNVEV (reference sequence). This CDR3 is 16 amino acids long. V was clipped by 3 bases and J by 8 bases, with 22 bases between them. Primers: 60 Vbeta forward and 13 Jbeta reverse. The protocol was immunoSEQ multiplex PCR, while the TCRdb copy is restricted to in-frame clones and leaves out a portion. The sample has 75,000 to 100,000 clones, and its top ten clones hold approximately 1.6%. The material sequenced was PBMCs. This receptor was identified in a woman aged 55-70 years in good health and CMV-seronegative. The chain combines TRBV27 with TRBJ1-2, with D possibly being TRBD1 (6 bases). CDR3 region: CASSFSPDRTGGGYTF. The CDR3 DNA sequence: TGTGCCAGCAGTTTTTCCCCCGACAGGACCGGGGGGGGCTACACCTTC.